These T cell receptor beta chains were read from a single sample in a study of blood T cell repertoires in COVID-19. The table came from immunoSEQ multiplex PCR; TCRdb's copy has only in-frame clones and leaves some out. Among about 210,000 clones listed, about 83% were seen once. Specimen: peripheral blood. These receptors were obtained from a man aged 50 to 60 with active or convalescent COVID-19. The CDR3 runs from the conserved cysteine through the conserved F or W. D genes are given only for firm matches. Expanded clones are given a class, and other clones once, few, many or no size at all.

D gene	clone size	V gene	J gene	CDR3 DNA	CDR3 protein
TRBD2	-	TRBV19	TRBJ2-1	TGTGCCAGTAGTTATAGCGGGAGGGTTTACAATGAGCAGTTCTTC	CASSYSGRVYNEQFF
-	-	TRBV10-1	TRBJ2-2	TGCGCCAGCAGTGATCACGGGACGAACACCGGGGAGCTGTTTTTT	CASSDHGTNTGELFF
-	-	TRBV28	TRBJ1-1	TGTGCCGCACGAGGGTTGAACACTGAAGCTTTCTTT	CAARGLNTEAFF
-	-	TRBV28	TRBJ1-2	TGTGCCAGCAGTGCACAGGCGCGCGGCTACACCTTC	CASSAQARGYTF
TRBD1	-	TRBV27	TRBJ1-2	TGTGCCAGCAGCCCCCTGGACAGGTCGGCTGGGGGCTACACCTTC	CASSPLDRSAGGYTF
TRBD1	-	TRBV9	TRBJ1-2	TGTGCCAGCAGCGGCTACGGACAGGGTTTTGGCTACACCTTC	CASSGYGQGFGYTF
-	-	TRBV25-1	TRBJ2-3	TGTGCCACCAGTATGGCGGGGTCTAGCACAGATACGCAGTATTTT	CATSMAGSSTDTQYF
TRBD2	-	TRBV5-6	TRBJ2-3	TGTGCCAGCAGCACTTCTAGCGGGGGACGCACAGATACGCAGTATTTT	CASSTSSGGRTDTQYF
-	-	TRBV3-1/TRBV3-2	TRBJ1-1	TGTGCCAGCAGCCAAACCAGAAGTGAAGCTTTCTTT	CASSQTRSEAFF
TRBD1	-	TRBV6-6	TRBJ1-1	TGTGCCAGCAGTCCCGACAGGGGGCGCAGGTCTGGCACTGAAGCTTTCTTT	CASSPDRGRRSGTEAFF
-	once	TRBV30	TRBJ2-3	TGTGCCCGCCCCACCCGAGGGGGTAGCACAGATACGCAGTATTTT	CARPTRGGSTDTQYF
TRBD1	-	TRBV4-1	TRBJ2-7	TGCGCCAGCAGCCAACAGGACAGGGGGTCTTTCTACGAGCAGTACTTC	CASSQQDRGSFYEQYF
-	-	TRBV5-1	TRBJ1-1	TGCGCCAGCAGCTTGGGAAGTACAGCCAACACTGAAGCTTTCTTT	CASSLGSTANTEAFF
TRBD1	few	TRBV30	TRBJ2-2	TGTGCCTGGACTCGGGACAGGGGGCTTCACCACACCGGGGAGCTGTTTTTT	CAWTRDRGLHHTGELFF
TRBD1	few	TRBV3-1/TRBV3-2	TRBJ1-6	TGTGCCAGTCGACAGGGACTTTATAATTCACCCCTCCACTTT	CASRQGLYNSPLHF
-	few	TRBV7-8	TRBJ1-6	TGTGCCAGCAGCTTACCCCAGGGTTTGGTTGATTCACCCCTCCACTTT	CASSLPQGLVDSPLHF
-	-	TRBV5-1	TRBJ2-7	TGCGCCAGCAGCTCCAAGGAGAGCGTTGGCGAGCAGTACTTC	CASSSKESVGEQYF
TRBD1	-	TRBV7-8	TRBJ1-2	TGTGCCAGCAGCGATACAGGGGGCTCGGGCTATGGCTACACCTTC	CASSDTGGSGYGYTF
-	-	TRBV5-4	TRBJ1-2	TGTGCCAGCAGCTTGGACGGAGATGGCTACACCTTC	CASSLDGDGYTF
-	once	TRBV4-3	TRBJ1-1	TGCGCCAGCAGCCAAGATGTGCGGCCAGACACTGAAGCTTTCTTT	CASSQDVRPDTEAFF
-	-	TRBV2	TRBJ1-1	TGTGCCAGCAGTGACCAGGGAGGCGCTTTCTTT	CASSDQGGAFF
TRBD1	-	TRBV28	TRBJ1-1	TGTGCCAGCAGTTTACCGGGGACAGGGTCGAACACTGAAGCTTTCTTT	CASSLPGTGSNTEAFF